The following is a T cell receptor beta chain sequence with its context. Its cognate antigen is unknown. These data come from a study of CD8+ T cells in alopecia areata. This sample's treatment: oral pan-JAK inhibitor, 5-10 mg twice daily. Sorting separated CD4+ and CD8+ T cells out of PBMCs. It was cDNA, reverse transcribed from extracted RNA, that served as the sequencing template. The table came from immunoSEQ multiplex PCR; TCRdb's copy has only in-frame clones and leaves some out. The data contain over 150,000 clones, approximately 55% of them singletons. Overall study results and limits: Many expanded lesional clones remained in scalp and blood on tofacitinib. Significant decreases in scalp clonality and expanded CD8+ clones followed tofacitinib treatment.

Per germline, CDR1 SGHDT and CDR2 YYEEEE. Trimming stripped 4 bases from V and 6 bases from J, with 20 bases between. There are 17 residues in the CDR3. This receptor was taken from a human donor with alopecia areata. The starting material was CD8+ T cells sorted from blood, obtained at week 24, from a patient treated with tofacitinib. The V and J genes are TRBV5-6 and TRBJ1-6; no firm D call. The CDR3: CASSTATGPTSNSPLHF. CDR3 coding DNA: TGTGCCAGCAGCACAGCAACCGGGCCTACGAGTAATTCACCCCTCCACTTT.